This section outlines one T cell receptor beta chain sequence together with its context. Antigen specificity is unknown. Germline lookup yields CDR1 SNHLY and CDR2 FYNNEI. The CDR3 is 11 amino acids. V lost 3 bases and J 8 bases, leaving 5 bases between the germline ends. These data originate in a study of cytomegalovirus exposure and HLA in healthy donors. Study findings and constraints: Exclusion as indistinguishable affected some V segments, including TRBV6-2 and TRBV6-3.

When sampled, the donors appeared nominally healthy, though they likely had unrecorded immune exposures. The PCR ran on 60 Vbeta and 13 Jbeta primers. Repertoires were generated with immunoSEQ multiplex PCR, while TCRdb's copy carries only in-frame clones and drops some. This table holds more than 100,000 clones. This TCR was sampled from a woman aged 40 to 55 in good health and CMV-seronegative. The sequenced material came from PBMCs. The gene calls are TRBV2 and TRBJ2-1; unclear D gene. CDR3 DNA sequence: TGTGCCAGCAGTGACGAGTATGAGCAGTTCTTC. This sequence encodes CASSDEYEQFF. The entire variable domain, with the rest obtained from reference TRBV2 and TRBJ2-1, is as follows: EPEVTQTPSHQVTQMGQEVILRCVPISNHLYFYWYRQILGQKVEFLVSFYNNEISEKSEIFDDQFSVERPDGSNFTLKIRSTKLEDSAMYFCASSDEYEQFFGPGTRLTVL.